The 4 T cell receptor beta chains presented below share a single source sample, sequenced in a study of type 1 regulatory T cells. MiXCR was run by TCRdb on the reads, yielding one entry per CDR3 protein. The sample consists of around 88,000 distinct CDR3 sequences, 30% to 35% of them appearing once. Sequenced input: CD4+ T cells, either the whole sample or a sorted fraction (not recorded which). The receptors were gathered from a human donor in good health.

This clonotype was observed a few times. The V and J genes are TRBV20-1 and TRBJ1-5, with D possibly TRBD1 on 5 matching bases. The germline CDR1 and CDR2 sequences are DFQATT and SNEGSKA (reference sequence). Trimming left V 4 bases short and J 0 bases short, with 22 bases between. The CDR3 is 18 residues long. CDR3 in amino acids: CSAKRTATGPYSNQPQHF. CDR3 nucleotide sequence: TGCAGTGCTAAAAGAACCGCAACAGGTCCATATAGCAATCAGCCCCAGCATTTT.

This clonotype was observed a few times. The CDR3 loop is CASSFLGQDYNSPLHF. The CDR3 region has the DNA TGTGCCAGCAGTTTTCTGGGGCAAGACTATAATTCACCCCTCCACTTT. The genes are TRBV28 and TRBJ1-6; the D gene is possibly TRBD1 (5 bases). Trimming stripped 3 bases from V and 3 bases from J, with 12 bases between. This CDR3 contains 16 residues. Germline-derived CDR1 and CDR2 are MDHEN and SYDVKM.

This rearrangement joins TRBV6-1 to TRBJ2-1; no firm D call. V shed 4 bases and J shed 7 bases, with 8 bases lying between them. From germline, CDR1 is MNHNS and CDR2 SASEGT. The CDR3 is 12 residues long. CDR3: CASSAWQNEQFF. CDR3 DNA: TGTGCCAGCAGTGCCTGGCAGAATGAGCAGTTCTTC.

The chain combines TRBV12-3 or TRBV12-4 with TRBJ2-7, with D perhaps matching TRBD1 or TRBD2 (7 bases each). The CDR3 length is 15 residues. The V end lost 5 bases, the J end lost 1 base, and 15 bases lay between the germline ends. The CDR3 bases are TGTGCCAGCAGTCAAACAGGGGAGGGTTCCTACGAGCAGTACTTC. It is translated as CASSQTGEGSYEQYF.